These T cell receptor beta chains were read from a single sample in a study of CD8 T cells in ankylosing spondylitis. Each CDR3 protein gets one entry after TCRdb re-called the 5' RACE reads with MiXCR. The sample yields 200,000 to 250,000 distinct CDR3 sequences, roughly a tenth seen once. Source material: blood, either unsorted or a sorted T cell fraction (not recorded which). These receptors were collected from a male donor with ankylosing spondylitis or in good health (not recorded which). The CDR3 runs from the conserved cysteine through the conserved F or W. The D gene is left open where the match is weak. The size field is filled for only some rows; it gives once, few, many or a size class.

J: TRBJ1-2
size: NA
V: TRBV5-1
D: NA
CDR3: CASGFGPETENGYTF
DNA: TGCGCCAGCGGATTCGGTCCCGAGACAGAGAATGGCTACACCTTC

J: TRBJ1-5
size: few
V: TRBV7-9
D: NA
CDR3: CASSPRGGPNQPQHF
DNA: TGTGCCAGCAGCCCCCGAGGAGGTCCCAATCAGCCCCAGCATTTT

J: TRBJ2-3
size: many
V: TRBV29-1
D: TRBD2
CDR3: CSITTPWDSGSPDTQYF
DNA: TGCAGCATCACGACGCCGTGGGATAGCGGGAGCCCAGATACGCAGTATTTT

J: TRBJ2-3
size: few
V: TRBV7-2
D: TRBD2
CDR3: CASSLLAVVGDTQYF
DNA: TGTGCCAGCAGCTTACTAGCGGTCGTAGGGGATACGCAGTATTTT

J: TRBJ2-5
size: many
V: TRBV12-5
D: NA
CDR3: CASGLVAWRETQYF
DNA: TGTGCTAGTGGTTTGGTAGCTTGGCGAGAGACCCAGTACTTC

J: TRBJ2-7
size: once
V: TRBV18
D: TRBD2
CDR3: CASSPGTSGKGEQYF
DNA: TGTGCCAGCTCACCGGGGACTAGCGGGAAAGGCGAGCAGTACTTC

J: TRBJ2-7
size: many
V: TRBV4-2
D: NA
CDR3: CASSLSRGYTYEQYF
DNA: TGTGCCAGCAGCCTTTCCCGGGGGTACACCTACGAGCAGTACTTC

J: TRBJ2-3
size: many
V: TRBV28
D: NA
CDR3: CASSPRGPDTQYF
DNA: TGTGCCAGCAGTCCCCGGGGCCCAGATACGCAGTATTTT

J: TRBJ2-1
size: many
V: TRBV29-1
D: TRBD2
CDR3: CSVVGLAVLNEQFF
DNA: TGCAGCGTTGTGGGACTAGCGGTACTCAATGAGCAGTTCTTC

J: TRBJ1-3
size: many
V: TRBV30
D: NA
CDR3: CAWSVAFGESTIYF
DNA: TGTGCCTGGAGTGTAGCCTTTGGGGAAAGCACCATATATTTT

J: TRBJ2-1
size: many
V: TRBV24-1
D: TRBD2
CDR3: CATSDYSSGTRGNEQFF
DNA: TGTGCCACCAGTGATTACTCTAGCGGGACACGAGGAAATGAGCAGTTCTTC

J: TRBJ1-2
size: NA
V: TRBV11-2
D: TRBD1
CDR3: CASSLGGGLYGYTF
DNA: TGTGCCAGCAGCTTAGGAGGGGGCCTATATGGCTACACCTTC

J: TRBJ2-3
size: NA
V: TRBV6-1
D: TRBD1
CDR3: CASRETGLNTQYF
DNA: TGTGCCAGCAGGGAGACAGGGCTAAATACGCAGTATTTT

J: TRBJ2-1
size: many
V: TRBV12-3/TRBV12-4
D: TRBD2
CDR3: CASGLAGGKEQFF
DNA: TGTGCCAGCGGGCTAGCGGGAGGAAAAGAGCAGTTCTTC

J: TRBJ1-4
size: few
V: TRBV6-5
D: NA
CDR3: CASSFGQFEEKLFF
DNA: TGTGCCAGCAGTTTCGGGCAGTTCGAGGAAAAACTGTTTTTT

J: TRBJ2-3
size: many
V: TRBV5-1
D: TRBD2
CDR3: CASSPGLASDTQYF
DNA: TGCGCCAGCAGCCCCGGACTAGCGTCAGATACGCAGTATTTT

J: TRBJ1-5
size: NA
V: TRBV15
D: NA
CDR3: CATRNYQEGPQHF
DNA: TGTGCCACCAGAAATTATCAGGAGGGGCCCCAGCATTTT

J: TRBJ1-2
size: NA
V: TRBV5-1
D: NA
CDR3: CASSLSDIGYGYTF
DNA: TGCGCCAGCAGCTTGTCCGACATTGGCTATGGCTACACCTTC

J: TRBJ1-1
size: NA
V: TRBV5-1
D: NA
CDR3: CASRENLMGAEAFF
DNA: TGCGCCAGCAGGGAAAACCTTATGGGGGCTGAAGCTTTCTTT

J: TRBJ2-3
size: many
V: TRBV12-3/TRBV12-4
D: TRBD2
CDR3: CASRPGASGLTDTQYF
DNA: TGTGCCAGCAGGCCCGGCGCTAGCGGACTCACAGATACGCAGTATTTT

J: TRBJ2-5
size: few
V: TRBV5-1
D: NA
CDR3: CASSLDRIETQYF
DNA: TGCGCCAGCAGCTTGGACCGGATCGAGACCCAGTACTTC

J: TRBJ1-5
size: many
V: TRBV2
D: NA
CDR3: CASSEEVGQPQHF
DNA: TGTGCCAGCAGTGAAGAGGTGGGTCAGCCCCAGCATTTT

J: TRBJ2-5
size: NA
V: TRBV7-7
D: TRBD1
CDR3: CASQESYRGQETQYF
DNA: TGTGCCAGTCAAGAATCGTACAGGGGACAAGAGACCCAGTACTTC

J: TRBJ1-1
size: many
V: TRBV12-3/TRBV12-4
D: TRBD1
CDR3: CAGRRTGGTEAFF
DNA: TGTGCCGGAAGAAGGACAGGGGGCACTGAAGCTTTCTTT

J: TRBJ2-7
size: many
V: TRBV5-1
D: NA
CDR3: CASSLEGSDYEQYF
DNA: TGCGCCAGCAGCTTGGAAGGGTCCGACTACGAGCAGTACTTC